This T cell receptor (beta chain) was documented in a study of regulatory T cells in long-lasting Graves disease. Arm-PCR with iRepertoire HTBI primers amplified the CDR3 regions for these TCR beta libraries. Via MiXCR, TCRdb re-called the multiplex PCR reads, giving one row per CDR3 protein. This repertoire shows roughly 420,000 distinct CDR3 sequences, less than 20% found once; its top ten account for roughly 10%. Study-wide points: Persistent disease was associated with favored TRBV28 usage and with favored use of TRBJ1-2 and TRBJ2-5. Accuracy could have been hurt by small sample size.

Time point of the sample: newly diagnosed GD, antithyroid drugs for less than 3 months. PBMC RNA was the source of the TCR library. Germline lookup yields CDR1 SGHTA and CDR2 FQGNSA. Trimming took 3 bases from V and 3 from J, leaving 15 bases between them. This CDR3 region has 15 residues. This clonotype occurred many times. What it recognizes is unknown. The same data also went into a second study, on T cells in Graves' hyperthyroidism and ophthalmopathy. That paper notes: HTBI primers were used for first-round RT-PCR of the TCR CDR3.

This chain joins TRBV7-2 and TRBJ2-7; D is uncertain. The input for sequencing was peripheral blood mononuclear cells (PBMCs), taken at new diagnosis, from a patient treated with antithyroid drugs. This sequence was found in a woman younger than 45 with Graves disease. The CDR3 protein is CASSFSMEPYYEQYF. CDR3 nucleotide sequence: TGTGCCAGCAGCTTTTCCATGGAGCCGTACTACGAGCAGTACTTC.